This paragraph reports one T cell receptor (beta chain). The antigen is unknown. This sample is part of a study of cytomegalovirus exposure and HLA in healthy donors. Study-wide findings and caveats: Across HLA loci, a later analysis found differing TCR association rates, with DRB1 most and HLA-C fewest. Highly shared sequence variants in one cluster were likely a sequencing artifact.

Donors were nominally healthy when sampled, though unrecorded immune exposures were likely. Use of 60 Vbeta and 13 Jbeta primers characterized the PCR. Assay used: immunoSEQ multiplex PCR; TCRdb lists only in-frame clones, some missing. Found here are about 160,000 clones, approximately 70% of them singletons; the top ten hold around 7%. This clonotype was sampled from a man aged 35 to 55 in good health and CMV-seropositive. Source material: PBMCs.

The CDR3 coding sequence is TGTGCCAGCAGTTCTCGACAGCCCGGCACAGATACGCAGTATTTT. Its protein is CASSSRQPGTDTQYF. The gene calls are TRBV6-6 and TRBJ2-3, with a tentative D call TRBD1 (5 bases). V lost 4 bases and J lost 1, with 12 bases in between. This CDR3 has 15 amino acids. Germline loops: CDR1 MNHNY, CDR2 SVGAGI (reference sequence).